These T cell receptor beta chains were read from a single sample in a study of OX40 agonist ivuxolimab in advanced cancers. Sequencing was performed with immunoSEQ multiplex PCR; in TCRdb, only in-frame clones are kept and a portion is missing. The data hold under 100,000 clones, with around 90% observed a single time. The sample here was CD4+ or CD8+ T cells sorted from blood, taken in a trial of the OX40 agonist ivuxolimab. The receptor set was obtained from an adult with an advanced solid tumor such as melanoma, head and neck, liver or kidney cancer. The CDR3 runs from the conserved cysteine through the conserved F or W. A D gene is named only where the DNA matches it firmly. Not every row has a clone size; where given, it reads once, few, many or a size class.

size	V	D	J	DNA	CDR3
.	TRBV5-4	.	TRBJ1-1	TGTGCCAGCAGCTTGGGGCCACTTAACACTGAAGCTTTCTTT	CASSLGPLNTEAFF
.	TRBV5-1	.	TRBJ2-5	TGCGCCAGCAGCTTGGAAGTGGGAATGAGAGAGACCCAGTACTTC	CASSLEVGMRETQYF
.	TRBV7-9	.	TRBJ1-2	TGTGCCAGCAGCCAGAAGGACAGCTATGGCTACACCTTC	CASSQKDSYGYTF
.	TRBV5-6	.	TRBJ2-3	TGTGCCAGCAGCTTGGGGCCTAGCACAGATACGCAGTATTTT	CASSLGPSTDTQYF
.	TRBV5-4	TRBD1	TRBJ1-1	TGTGCCAGCAGCTTGGGGGGGACAGCCCCGCGGGACACTGAAGCTTTCTTT	CASSLGGTAPRDTEAFF
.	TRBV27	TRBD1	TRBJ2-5	TGTGCCAGCCAACCTATGGGACAGAAAGTTGCGGAGACCCAGTACTTC	CASQPMGQKVAETQYF
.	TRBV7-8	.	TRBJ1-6	TGTGCCAGCAGCAAAGAGGCAGGGCGGACTAATTCACCCCTCCACTTT	CASSKEAGRTNSPLHF
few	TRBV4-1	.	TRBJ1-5	TGCGCCAGCAGCCTCTCCACAGGTAAGGGTCAGCCCCAGCATTTT	CASSLSTGKGQPQHF
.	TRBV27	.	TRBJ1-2	TGTGCCAGCAGTTCCCCGACGGAGAACTATGGCTACACCTTC	CASSSPTENYGYTF
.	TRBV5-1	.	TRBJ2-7	TGCGCCAGCAGCTGGGGTGGTGGCGGGTCTTCCTACGAGCAGTACTTC	CASSWGGGGSSYEQYF
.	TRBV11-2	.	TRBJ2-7	TGTGCCAGCAGCTTACTCTACGAGCCTTACTTC	CASSLLYEPYF